Listed below are T cell receptor beta chains from one sample, sequenced in a study of patients and donors after allogeneic stem cell transplantation. One entry per CDR3 protein, called by TCRdb with MiXCR from the RT-PCR reads. The sample records some 880,000 distinct CDR3 sequences, about a sixth being singletons. The material sequenced was blood, either unsorted or a sorted T cell fraction (not recorded which). The receptor source for this set is a human donor who was either an allogeneic HSCT recipient or a stem cell or donor lymphocyte infusion donor (not recorded which). It is not recorded whose cells these are; they may come from a transplant donor. Each CDR3 is given with its conserved first and last residue. Each record gives: CDR3 protein, CDR3 DNA, clone size, J gene, D gene, V gene. A D gene is named only where the DNA matches it firmly. Clone size is not always given. Where it is, it says once, few, many or a class for expanded clones.

CDR3: CASSEFKLAGRTGELFF
DNA: TGTGCCAGCAGTGAGTTTAAACTAGCGGGGAGGACCGGGGAGCTGTTTTTT
size: few
J: TRBJ2-2
D: TRBD2
V: TRBV2

CDR3: CASSYRESVHEQYF
DNA: TGTGCCAGCAGCTACAGGGAAAGTGTCCACGAGCAGTACTTC
size: -
J: TRBJ2-7
D: -
V: TRBV5-6

CDR3: CASSQAGRTRGYGYTF
DNA: TGCGCCAGCAGCCAGGCGGGTCGGACCCGAGGCTATGGCTACACCTTC
size: -
J: TRBJ1-2
D: -
V: TRBV4-1

CDR3: CASSPSGGTSGTGELFF
DNA: TGTGCCAGCAGCCCCTCCGGGGGGACTAGCGGCACCGGGGAGCTGTTTTTT
size: few
J: TRBJ2-2
D: TRBD2
V: TRBV7-9

CDR3: CASSHSGRWDNEQFF
DNA: TGTGCCAGCAGCCATAGCGGACGCTGGGACAATGAGCAGTTCTTC
size: -
J: TRBJ2-1
D: -
V: TRBV27

CDR3: CASSLGESIDSNQPQHF
DNA: TGTGCCAGCAGTTTAGGGGAATCTATCGACAGCAATCAGCCCCAGCATTTT
size: few
J: TRBJ1-5
D: -
V: TRBV12-3/TRBV12-4

CDR3: CASSFRGQGSSGANVLTF
DNA: TGTGCCAGCAGCTTTAGAGGACAGGGGTCATCAGGGGCCAACGTCCTGACTTTC
size: -
J: TRBJ2-6
D: TRBD1
V: TRBV11-2

CDR3: CASSPRARDEQYF
DNA: TGTGCCAGCAGCCCCAGGGCTAGGGACGAGCAGTACTTC
size: -
J: TRBJ2-7
D: -
V: TRBV7-8

CDR3: CAISDRWDHEQFF
DNA: TGTGCCATCAGTGATCGGTGGGACCATGAGCAGTTCTTC
size: -
J: TRBJ2-1
D: -
V: TRBV10-3

CDR3: CASSLSGTSGVNEQFF
DNA: TGTGCCAGCAGTCTCTCCGGGACTAGCGGCGTCAATGAGCAGTTCTTC
size: few
J: TRBJ2-1
D: TRBD2
V: TRBV12-3/TRBV12-4

CDR3: CAWNWGRSETQYF
DNA: TGTGCCTGGAATTGGGGCAGATCCGAGACCCAGTACTTC
size: -
J: TRBJ2-5
D: -
V: TRBV30

CDR3: CASSVARGGSNEQFF
DNA: TGTGCCAGCAGCGTAGCAAGGGGGGGGTCCAATGAGCAGTTCTTC
size: -
J: TRBJ2-1
D: -
V: TRBV9

CDR3: CASSDRGPGPNSNQPQHF
DNA: TGTGCCAGCAGTGATAGAGGCCCCGGCCCGAATAGCAATCAGCCCCAGCATTTT
size: few
J: TRBJ1-5
D: -
V: TRBV25-1

CDR3: CASSFLAGGHSSYNEQFF
DNA: TGTGCCAGCAGCTTCCTAGCGGGGGGGCACAGCTCCTACAATGAGCAGTTCTTC
size: few
J: TRBJ2-1
D: TRBD2
V: TRBV13

CDR3: CASSPYSQGAKDIQYF
DNA: TGTGCCAGCAGCCCTTACTCCCAAGGAGCCAAAGACATTCAGTACTTC
size: -
J: TRBJ2-4
D: -
V: TRBV5-4

CDR3: CASSTRDRAKTQYF
DNA: TGTGCCAGCAGCACCCGGGACAGGGCTAAGACCCAGTACTTC
size: few
J: TRBJ2-5
D: TRBD1
V: TRBV9

CDR3: CASSRSPSGNTIYF
DNA: TGTGCCAGCAGCCGAAGCCCCTCTGGAAACACCATATATTTT
size: -
J: TRBJ1-3
D: -
V: TRBV9

CDR3: CASRTLAAETQYF
DNA: TGTGCCAGCAGGACACTAGCGGCGGAGACCCAGTACTTC
size: few
J: TRBJ2-5
D: TRBD2
V: TRBV12-3/TRBV12-4

CDR3: CSARQTSGSSYNEQFF
DNA: TGCAGTGCTAGACAGACTAGCGGGAGCTCCTACAATGAGCAGTTCTTC
size: few
J: TRBJ2-1
D: TRBD2
V: TRBV20-1

CDR3: CASSPLKGLREKLFF
DNA: TGTGCCAGTAGTCCGCTCAAGGGGCTGCGTGAAAAACTGTTTTTT
size: few
J: TRBJ1-4
D: -
V: TRBV19

CDR3: CATGAGGLLSTDTQYF
DNA: TGTGCCACCGGCGCAGGGGGCTTACTAAGCACAGATACGCAGTATTTT
size: -
J: TRBJ2-3
D: TRBD1
V: TRBV15

CDR3: CASSPAPYQETQYF
DNA: TGTGCCAGCAGCCCAGCCCCGTACCAAGAGACCCAGTACTTC
size: -
J: TRBJ2-5
D: -
V: TRBV3-1

CDR3: CASSLEGRPQHF
DNA: TGTGCCAGCAGCTTAGAGGGGCGACCCCAGCATTTT
size: many
J: TRBJ1-5
D: -
V: TRBV7-9

CDR3: CASSSRSRTDTQYF
DNA: TGCGCCAGCAGCTCCAGATCTCGGACAGATACGCAGTATTTT
size: many
J: TRBJ2-3
D: -
V: TRBV5-1

CDR3: CASSPGPTISGANVLTF
DNA: TGTGCCAGCAGTCCGGGACCTACAATCTCTGGGGCCAACGTCCTGACTTTC
size: -
J: TRBJ2-6
D: -
V: TRBV12-3/TRBV12-4

CDR3: CASSLEGDGYEQYF
DNA: TGTGCCAGCAGCTTAGAGGGGGACGGCTACGAGCAGTACTTC
size: few
J: TRBJ2-7
D: -
V: TRBV7-6

CDR3: CASSPRTGEGYTF
DNA: TGTGCCAGCAGCCCCAGGACAGGGGAAGGCTACACCTTC
size: few
J: TRBJ1-2
D: TRBD1
V: TRBV11-1

CDR3: CASSSIGTSGNNEQFF
DNA: TGTGCCAGCAGCTCGATCGGGACTAGCGGGAACAATGAGCAGTTCTTC
size: -
J: TRBJ2-1
D: TRBD2
V: TRBV3-1

CDR3: CASSLASWGLYNEQFF
DNA: TGTGCCAGCAGTTTGGCATCCTGGGGATTATACAATGAGCAGTTCTTC
size: many
J: TRBJ2-1
D: -
V: TRBV12-3/TRBV12-4